Listed below are T cell receptor beta chains from one sample, sequenced in a study of control samples from healthy donors and cancer patients. Clones were sequenced by immunoSEQ multiplex PCR, and TCRdb holds only the in-frame ones, with some missing. The sample lists roughly 100,000 clones, around 90% occurring once. Sequenced sample: blood. These receptors all come from a woman between 18 and 30 years old in good health. Both conserved end residues are part of each CDR3. A D gene is named only where the DNA matches it firmly. The size entry is marked missing in some rows and otherwise reads once, few, many or a size class.

TRBJ2-7,-,TRBV4-1,-,CASSQFGGPYEQYF,TGCGCCAGCAGCCAATTCGGGGGTCCCTACGAGCAGTACTTC
TRBJ1-2,TRBD1,TRBV28,-,CAIRQGALGGYTF,TGTGCCATACGACAGGGGGCGCTGGGTGGCTACACCTTC
TRBJ2-7,-,TRBV12-3/TRBV12-4,-,CASNLGDEQYF,TGTGCCAGCAATCTGGGGGATGAGCAGTACTTC
TRBJ2-7,-,TRBV29-1,-,CSVGGSYEQYF,TGCAGCGTTGGAGGGTCCTACGAGCAGTACTTC
TRBJ2-3,-,TRBV11-3,-,CASSPGEHPSTDTQYF,TGTGCCAGCAGCCCGGGGGAGCATCCAAGCACAGATACGCAGTATTTT
TRBJ1-3,-,TRBV28,-,CASSSGAVGNTIYF,TGTGCCAGCAGTTCAGGGGCCGTGGGAAACACCATATATTTT
TRBJ2-2,-,TRBV4-2,-,CASSPNGGANTGELFF,TGTGCCAGCAGCCCCAACGGAGGAGCCAACACCGGGGAGCTGTTTTTT
TRBJ2-7,TRBD1,TRBV19,-,CASSIRDRVIYEQYF,TGTGCCAGTAGTATCCGGGACAGGGTTATCTACGAGCAGTACTTC
TRBJ2-5,TRBD2,TRBV20-1,-,CSASLAGGTQETQYF,TGCAGTGCTAGTCTAGCGGGGGGGACCCAAGAGACCCAGTACTTC
TRBJ1-5,-,TRBV7-9,-,CASSLETVQPQHF,TGTGCCAGCAGCTTAGAAACAGTCCAGCCCCAGCATTTT
TRBJ2-5,TRBD2,TRBV4-1,-,CASSPRLTSGEETQYF,TGCGCCAGCAGCCCGCGACTGACTAGCGGTGAAGAGACCCAGTACTTC
TRBJ1-6,-,TRBV14,-,CASSQVRGQLYNSPLHF,TGTGCCAGCAGCCAAGTACGAGGACAGCTATATAATTCACCCCTCCACTTT
TRBJ1-4,-,TRBV7-8,once,CASSLVVPGDLFF,TGTGCCAGCAGCTTAGTCGTTCCAGGGGACTTGTTTTTT
TRBJ1-6,-,TRBV12-5,-,CASGLVGISPLHF,TGTGCTAGTGGTTTGGTCGGGATTTCACCCCTCCACTTT
TRBJ1-1,-,TRBV19,-,CASSILGQTPEAFF,TGTGCCAGTAGTATCCTTGGGCAGACGCCTGAAGCTTTCTTT
TRBJ1-1,-,TRBV5-1,-,CASSLGKNTEAFF,TGCGCCAGCAGCTTGGGCAAGAACACTGAAGCTTTCTTT
TRBJ2-5,-,TRBV7-9,once,CASSFRGLTQETQYF,TGTGCCAGCAGCTTCCGCGGACTTACTCAAGAGACCCAGTACTTC
TRBJ1-3,-,TRBV10-2,-,CASSDTGAAGNTIYF,TGCGCCAGCAGTGATACGGGGGCGGCTGGAAACACCATATATTTT
TRBJ2-1,-,TRBV19,-,CASSIQAGEQFF,TGTGCCAGTAGTATACAGGCGGGTGAGCAGTTCTTC
TRBJ2-7,TRBD1,TRBV11-3,-,CASSLVVRDRVYEQYF,TGTGCCAGCAGCTTAGTGGTCCGGGACAGAGTCTACGAGCAGTACTTC
TRBJ1-1,TRBD1,TRBV9,-,CASRGQGMNTEAFF,TGTGCCAGCAGAGGACAGGGGATGAACACTGAAGCTTTCTTT
TRBJ2-7,-,TRBV5-1,-,CASSLARSYEQYF,TGCGCCAGCAGCTTGGCTCGGTCCTACGAGCAGTACTTC
TRBJ1-1,-,TRBV7-9,-,CASSLGGTIGAFF,TGTGCCAGCAGCTTAGGTGGGACTATTGGGGCTTTCTTT
TRBJ2-3,TRBD1,TRBV2,-,CASSWAPGQGATDTQYF,TGTGCCAGCAGTTGGGCGCCGGGACAGGGGGCCACAGATACGCAGTATTTT
TRBJ2-7,TRBD2,TRBV4-2,-,CASSQGGLAGDEQYF,TGTGCCAGCAGCCAAGGGGGACTAGCGGGAGACGAGCAGTACTTC
TRBJ2-3,TRBD1,TRBV24-1,-,CATGTTGKEADTQYF,TGTGCCACTGGGACGACAGGGAAAGAGGCAGATACGCAGTATTTT